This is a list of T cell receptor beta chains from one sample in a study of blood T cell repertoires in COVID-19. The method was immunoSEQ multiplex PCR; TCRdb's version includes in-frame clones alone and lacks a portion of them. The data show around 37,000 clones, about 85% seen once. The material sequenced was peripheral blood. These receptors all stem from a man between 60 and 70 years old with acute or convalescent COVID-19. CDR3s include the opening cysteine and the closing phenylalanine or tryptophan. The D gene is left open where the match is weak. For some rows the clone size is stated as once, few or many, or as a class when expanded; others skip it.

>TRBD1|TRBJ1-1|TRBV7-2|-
CASSLKPTGPAEAFF
TGTGCCAGCAGCTTAAAACCGACAGGGCCGGCCGAAGCTTTCTTT
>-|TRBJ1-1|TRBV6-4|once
CASSERRNTEAFF
TGTGCCAGCAGTGAGAGGCGGAACACTGAAGCTTTCTTT
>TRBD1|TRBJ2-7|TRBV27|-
CASRTRGQVGYEQYF
TGTGCCAGCAGGACGAGGGGACAGGTGGGGTACGAGCAGTACTTC
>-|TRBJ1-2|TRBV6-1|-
CASSAAAGQANYGYTF
TGTGCCAGCAGTGCAGCGGCAGGTCAAGCTAACTATGGCTACACCTTC
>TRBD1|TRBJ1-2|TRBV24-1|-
CATSSDRGYGYTF
TGTGCCACCAGTTCGGACAGGGGGTATGGCTACACCTTC
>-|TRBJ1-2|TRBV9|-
CASSVAFGSSYGYTF
TGTGCCAGCAGCGTAGCGTTCGGGTCGAGCTATGGCTACACCTTC
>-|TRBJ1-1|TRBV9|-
CASSLMTEYEAFF
TGTGCCAGCAGTTTAATGACAGAGTATGAAGCTTTCTTT
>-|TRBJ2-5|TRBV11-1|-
CASSLSPQGETQYF
TGTGCCAGCAGCTTATCCCCCCAGGGGGAGACCCAGTACTTC
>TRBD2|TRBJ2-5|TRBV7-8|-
CASSTPRGVEDQYF
TGTGCCAGCAGCACCCCCCGGGGGGTGGAGGACCAGTACTTC
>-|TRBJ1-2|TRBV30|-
CAPRPPGGYTF
TGTGCCCCCCGACCCCCGGGGGGCTACACCTTC
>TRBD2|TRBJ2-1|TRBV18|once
CASSPRTSGTNEQFF
TGTGCCAGCTCACCAAGGACTAGCGGGACCAATGAGCAGTTCTTC
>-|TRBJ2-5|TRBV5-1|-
CASSPTVPEGETQYF
TGCGCCAGCAGTCCTACGGTGCCGGAGGGGGAGACCCAGTACTTC
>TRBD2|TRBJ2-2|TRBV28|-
CASRAGGRGQAGELFF
TGTGCCAGCAGGGCCGGAGGGAGGGGCCAAGCCGGGGAGCTGTTTTTT
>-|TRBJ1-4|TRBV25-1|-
CASGGGEKLFF
TGTGCCAGCGGGGGGGGTGAAAAACTGTTTTTT
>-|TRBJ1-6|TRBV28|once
CASSSFYPNSPLHF
TGTGCCAGCAGTTCTTTTTATCCCAATTCACCCCTCCACTTT
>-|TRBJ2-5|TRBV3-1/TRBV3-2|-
CASSSQVFQETQYF
TGTGCCAGCAGCTCTCAGGTTTTCCAAGAGACCCAGTACTTC
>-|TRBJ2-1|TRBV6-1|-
CASSESDSLVEQFF
TGTGCCAGCAGTGAAAGTGACTCGCTGGTTGAGCAGTTCTTC
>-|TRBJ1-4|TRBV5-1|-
CASSREPNEKLFF
TGCGCCAGCAGCCGGGAACCTAATGAAAAACTGTTTTTT
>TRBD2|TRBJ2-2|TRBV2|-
CASKASGRVSYGGELFF
TGTGCCAGCAAGGCTAGCGGGAGGGTCTCGTACGGCGGGGAGCTGTTTTTT
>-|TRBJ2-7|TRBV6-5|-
CASRRGADTSYEQYF
TGTGCCAGCAGACGGGGGGCGGACACCTCCTACGAGCAGTACTTC
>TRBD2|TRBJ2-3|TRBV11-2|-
CASRSEAAGGLDTQYF
TGTGCCAGCAGATCAGAGGCGGCGGGAGGACTGGATACGCAGTATTTT